The clone carrying this TCR beta chain was picked up a small number of times. The data belong to a study of blood T cell repertoires in COVID-19. Overall study context: Whether acute or convalescent, the COVID-19 samples came from the United States, Italy and Spain. T cells, B-cell-depleted T cells, or PBMCs provided the cDNA or gDNA that served as material.

The CDR3 runs to 14 residues. CDR1 is SNHLY, CDR2 FYNNEI, per germline. V was pared by 4 bases and J by 4 bases, with 13 bases between. Original data processing: The authors estimated nucleated cell counts from reference gene primer amplification. TCRdb's table, derived via immunoSEQ multiplex PCR, lists solely in-frame clones and lacks some. That table furnishes V, J and clone size, whereas the DNA furnished D and trimming. The sample carries over 150,000 clones, about 84% recorded once. This sequence joins TRBV2 and TRBJ1-2, with D tentatively TRBD1 (5 bases). This TCR came from a human donor in a cohort sampled during active COVID-19. The specimen was peripheral blood. CDR3 in amino acids: CASSGSGLRYGYTF. In DNA form, the CDR3 reads TGTGCCAGCAGTGGATCAGGGCTGCGCTATGGCTACACCTTC.